This T cell receptor beta chain was sequenced for a study of PD-L1 blockade in urothelial cancer (dated by TCRdb to about 2017). About the full investigation: All patients started therapy at some point between 2014 and 2016 and received atezolizumab 1,200 mg intravenously every 3 weeks. In the same patients, pretreatment tumors underwent whole exome sequencing and RNA sequencing in addition to TCR sequencing. Blood samples gave median yields of approximately 130,000 T cells and tens of thousands of unique TCRs, along with a median clonality of 0.080. Patients had an ECOG performance status of 0 or 1 and had received between 0 and 3 prior chemotherapy regimens. Pretreatment tumor samples, along with matched peripheral blood collected serially before and after atezolizumab treatment, underwent TCR sequencing. Pretreatment blood TCR-seq was available for about 27 patients, at least one posttreatment blood collection was obtained for 24 patients, and tumor TCR-seq was available for 24 patients. Somatic, immune and clinical correlates of response to PD-L1 blockade with atezolizumab in urothelial cancer were the focus of an exploratory multi-omic analysis. Blood samples were analyzed at two time points: 3 weeks after treatment start (second dose) and 6 weeks after treatment start. About 90% of the roughly 29 patients were identified as males with urothelial cancer of bladder origin, and a prior smoking history was reported by 18 of 29 patients. Nine patients reached durable clinical benefit, while 20 patients did not. Durable clinical benefit was defined as progression-free survival longer than 6 months, and TCR features were also tested against progression-free and overall survival. On the study overall, not on this receptor specifically: Greater expansion of tumor-associated TCR clones in peripheral blood 3 weeks after the start of treatment was observed in patients with durable benefit (n of about 20, p = 0.022). Because the sample size was small (n of about 30) and many of the analyses were exploratory, the results are meant to be hypothesis-generating. A pretreatment peripheral blood TCR clonality below the median was linked to improved progression-free and overall survival.

V is trimmed back by 10 bases and J by 4 bases, and the junction contains 10 bases that no gene match accounts for. From the cysteine up to the phenylalanine, the CDR3 has a length of 14 residues. Just the 42-base CDR3 DNA is kept, in frame starting at base 1. From a lookup of the germline V gene, CDR1 and CDR2 are ENHRY and SYGVKD. With regard to this clone: The specificity of this receptor is unknown. Per-base qualities were not stored, and no clone one base away is much larger.

The time point tag for this specimen amounts to: peripheral blood 6 weeks after treatment start. The cohort comprised around 31 patients with locally advanced or metastatic urothelial carcinoma treated at Memorial Sloan Kettering on a trial protocol. Peripheral blood mononuclear cells were collected pretreatment and during treatment, with between 1 and 8 total time points obtained per patient. The Qiagen DNeasy Blood extraction kit was used to purify genomic DNA from total PBMCs and tumor samples. PBMCs were collected pretreatment and during treatment and were isolated and stored as previously described. Synthetic TCR analog templates were spiked into each PCR to estimate absolute template abundance from read counts. The immunoSEQ assay used bias-controlled V and J gene primers to amplify TCRbeta CDR3 regions from genomic DNA. Rearranged TCRbeta segments were sequenced at approximately 20X coverage. On the study's bioinformatics: Clustering was used to correct sequencing errors, and CDR3s were annotated against IMGT so that V, D and J genes could be assigned. Only productive TCRbeta rearrangements were used in downstream analyses, excluding out-of-frame or stop-codon sequences. To compute clonality, Shannon entropy was normalized by the log of the number of unique productive sequences and then subtracted from one. Fisher's exact test with Benjamini-Hochberg correction, using a cutoff of adjusted p below 0.01, was how clones that differed between time points or between blood and tumor were identified. TCRdb limited this immuneACCESS table to in-frame rearrangements with V and J called. A share of clones is missing; checked studies link under half to unresolved V genes, and the rest is unexplained. V and J calls and clone size are copied from that table; D and trimming were computed from the DNA. Present in this sample are 35,000 to 45,000 clones, around four fifths of which were seen just once. The ten largest clonotypes hold 10% to 13% of the sample.

The receptor chain draws on TRBV10-3 and TRBJ1-5, and TRBD1 matches 7 of the central bases. This sequence originates from a man in his forties with urothelial cancer. Sequences were derived from PBMCs, sampled around atezolizumab (anti-PD-L1) treatment. CDR3 protein: CATHADRSNQPQHF. The DNA reads as follows: TGTGCCACCCACGCGGACAGGTCAAATCAGCCCCAGCATTTT.